These 9 T cell receptor beta chains were all obtained from the same sample, sequenced in a study of patients and donors after allogeneic stem cell transplantation. TCRdb called the RT-PCR reads again in MiXCR, with one record for every CDR3 protein. Among approximately 140,000 distinct CDR3 sequences listed, 37% were seen once. Material for sequencing was blood, either unsorted or a sorted T cell fraction (not recorded which). These receptor sequences come from a human donor who was either an allogeneic HSCT recipient or a stem cell or donor lymphocyte infusion donor (not recorded which). It is not recorded whose cells these are; they may come from a transplant donor.

Here the CDR3 DNA reads TGCGCCAGCAGCCCCCGACAGGGTGACTATGGCTACACCTTC. Translating it yields CASSPRQGDYGYTF. The chain joins TRBV5-1 to TRBJ1-2, with 7 nucleotides matching TRBD1. The CDR3 contains 14 residues. Germline V CDR1 and CDR2: SGHRS, YFSETQ. V lost 4 bases, J lost 3 bases, and 6 bases stayed unmatched.

This clonotype was recorded a few times. The chain combines TRBV12-3 or TRBV12-4 with TRBJ1-2, with 9 bases lining up with TRBD1. Trimming at V came to 4 bases and at J to 4 bases, leaving 7 bases not matched to a gene. The CDR3 length is 15 residues. The CDR3, as DNA: TGTGCCAGCAGTTACTACGGGACAGGGTTCTATGGCTACACCTTC. It encodes CASSYYGTGFYGYTF.

This chain uses TRBV5-1 with TRBJ1-1; unclear D gene. There are 13 residues in the CDR3. Germline loops: CDR1 SGHRS, CDR2 YFSETQ. V lost 3 bases and J 1 base, leaving 7 bases between the germline ends. CDR3 bases: TGCGCCAGCAGCTGGGCAGGGAACACTGAAGCTTTCTTT. Translated, it gives CASSWAGNTEAFF.

This clonotype was counted only a few times. V usage is TRBV12-3 or TRBV12-4 and J usage is TRBJ1-2; D is ambiguous. V was trimmed by 6 bases and J by 3 bases, leaving 8 bases between them. The CDR3 totals 12 residues. CDR3 amino acids: CASSPSYYGYTF. DNA of the CDR3: TGTGCCAGCAGCCCATCCTACTATGGCTACACCTTC.

The chain is built from TRBV7-8 and TRBJ1-5; the match to TRBD1 covers 9 bases. Germline-derived CDR1 and CDR2 are SGHVS and FQNEAQ. This CDR3 has 14 amino acids. J was trimmed by 2 bases and V by 6 bases; bases with no gene match: 2. CDR3 DNA: TGTGCCAGCAGGCGGACAGGGGGCAATCAGCCCCAGCATTTT. Translation: CASRRTGGNQPQHF.

This clonotype was recorded once. The chain joins TRBV6-5 to TRBJ2-3; TRBD1 is a possible D gene (5 bases). Between the trimmed V and J ends, which lost 0 bases and 4 bases, there was a span of 11 bases. The CDR3 is 15 amino acids. Germline V gene lookup returns CDR1 MNHEY and CDR2 SVGAGI. The CDR3 spells CASSYSGLGADTQYF. The CDR3 DNA reads TGTGCCAGCAGTTACTCCGGGCTAGGGGCAGATACGCAGTATTTT.

This chain links TRBV7-9 with TRBJ1-2; tentative D call: TRBD1 (5 bases). CDR3 length: 17 amino acids. Looked up from germline, CDR1 is SEHNR and CDR2 is FQNEAQ (reference sequence). Trimming took 1 base from V and 4 from J, leaving 19 bases between them. The DNA for the CDR3 is TGTGCCAGCAGCTTAGATTTGGGGCCCGAAAACTCCTATGGCTACACCTTC. Translation: CASSLDLGPENSYGYTF.

CDR3 loop: CASSLDEEIPVNEKLFF. As DNA, the CDR3 is TGTGCCAGCAGCTTAGATGAAGAAATACCAGTTAATGAAAAACTGTTTTTT. The chain links TRBV7-8 to TRBJ1-4, with no clear D. Between the trimmed V and J ends, which lost 1 base and 4 bases, there was a span of 16 bases. The CDR3 contains 17 residues. Per the germline V gene, CDR1 is SGHVS and CDR2 is FQNEAQ.

A few counts support this clonotype. The V call is TRBV4-2, the J call TRBJ1-6; no clear D. This CDR3 is built from 17 residues. The germline CDR1 and CDR2 sequences are LGHNA and YNFKEQ. The V gene lost 2 bases and the J gene lost 0 bases, with 11 bases spanning the gap. CDR3 region: CASSQTMHCSYNSPLHF. Written as DNA, the CDR3 is TGTGCCAGCAGCCAAACCATGCATTGCTCCTATAATTCACCCCTCCACTTT.